The 3 T cell receptor beta chains presented below share a single source sample, sequenced in a study of memory CD4+ T cells and cytomegalovirus serostatus. The sort gate was single viable CD3+CD4+CD8-CD45RO+ cells for memory CD4+ T cells. Here immunoSEQ multiplex PCR was the method, and the copy in TCRdb shows in-frame clones only, minus some. The sample holds about 59,000 clones, roughly three quarters seen once. The specimen sequenced was memory CD4+ T cells from blood. These receptors were collected from an adult in good health and CMV-seronegative.

The chain joins TRBV21-1 to TRBJ1-3; the table's D call, TRBD1, has no DNA check behind it. TRBV21-1 represents a pseudogene. This CDR3 contains 18 residues. The CDR3 region has the DNA TGTGCCAGCATCGCCGGGACAGTGGGGCCGAGGGTTGGAAACACCATATATTTT. Amino acids: CASIAGTVGPRVGNTIYF.

V and J are TRBV19 and TRBJ2-2, with D tentatively TRBD2 (6 bases). Germline values: CDR1 LNHDA, CDR2 SQIVND (reference sequence). The V gene lost 6 bases and the J gene lost 8 bases, with 19 bases spanning the gap. The length of the CDR3 is 15 residues. CDR3 bases: TGTGCCAGTAGGCCTAGCGCTACCGTTTCGGGGGAGCTGTTTTTT. It yields the protein CASRPSATVSGELFF.

The chain couples TRBV19 to TRBJ1-5; possible D gene TRBD1, 5 bases. The CDR3 loop spans 13 amino acids. Trimming removed 7 bases at V and 7 bases at J, with 14 bases between. Germline values: CDR1 LNHDA, CDR2 SQIVND (reference sequence). CDR3 DNA sequence: TGTGCCAGTAAGGGGCAGGGAAGGCAGCCCCAGCATTTT. As protein: CASKGQGRQPQHF.